This T cell receptor beta chain was sequenced during a study of identical twins. The study, taken as a whole, reports: The study based its conclusions on cross-sectional statistical analysis and did not follow the same donors. Abundant beta clonotypes from cord blood had fewer insertions, unlike memory repertoires, which showed none.

In the case of this clonotype: Antigen unknown.

From the 5' RACE reads, TCRdb called clonotypes with MiXCR, one entry per CDR3 protein. The repertoire consists of roughly 290,000 distinct CDR3 sequences, with roughly 10% occurring once and the leading ten covering approximately 7%. CDR1 is DFQATT and CDR2 is SNEGSKA in the germline V gene (reference sequence). CDR3 length: 13 amino acids. Trimming took 3 bases from V and 4 from J, leaving 10 bases between them. The sample also formed part of further work on yellow fever vaccine responses in identical twins.

This receptor was identified in a woman aged 18-29 years in good health. V is TRBV20-1 and J is TRBJ2-1; D uncertain. Material for sequencing was CD8+ T cells sorted from blood. This chain's CDR3 is CSASGQIYNEQFF. CDR3 DNA: TGCAGTGCTAGTGGGCAGATATACAATGAGCAGTTCTTC.